This TCR beta chain was observed in a study of PD-1 blockade in classical Hodgkin lymphoma. Study-level background: Patients in the cohort were put on intravenous nivolumab, 3 mg/kg every 2 weeks.

Only in-frame clones appear in the TCRdb table, and some are missing; sequencing was by immunoSEQ multiplex PCR. The sample shows around 100,000 clones, 75% to 90% of them seen only once. Brentuximab vedotin exposure varied among the patients, all of whom had relapsed after autologous stem cell transplantation. The material sequenced was peripheral blood mononuclear cells (PBMCs), taken before the second cycle of nivolumab. This receptor was obtained from a human donor with classical Hodgkin lymphoma.

The CDR3 protein is CASSEYGGGGEKLFF. CDR3 sequence (DNA): TGTGCCAGCAGTGAATATGGAGGCGGTGGTGAAAAACTGTTTTTT. The rearrangement uses TRBV25-1 and TRBJ1-4; D is ambiguous. Trimming removed 0 bases at V and 7 bases at J, with 12 bases between. The CDR3 has 15 residues. Germline CDR1 and CDR2: MGHDK and SYGVNS.